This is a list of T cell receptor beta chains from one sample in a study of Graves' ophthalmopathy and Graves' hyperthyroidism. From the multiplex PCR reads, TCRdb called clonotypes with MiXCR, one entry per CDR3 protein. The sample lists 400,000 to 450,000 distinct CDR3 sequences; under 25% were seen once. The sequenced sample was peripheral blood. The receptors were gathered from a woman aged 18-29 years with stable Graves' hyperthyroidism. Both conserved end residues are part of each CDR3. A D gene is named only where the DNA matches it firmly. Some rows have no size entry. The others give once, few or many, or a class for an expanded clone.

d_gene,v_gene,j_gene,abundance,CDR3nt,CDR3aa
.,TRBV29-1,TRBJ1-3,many,TGCAGCGTTGATTTCTTGGATGGAAACACCATATATTTT,CSVDFLDGNTIYF
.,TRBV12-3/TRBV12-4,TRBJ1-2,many,TGTGCCAGCAGTTTTTTAACAGGCGTTAATGGCTACACCTTC,CASSFLTGVNGYTF
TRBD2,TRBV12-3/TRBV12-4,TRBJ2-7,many,TGTGCCAGCAGTCAGACTAGCGGGAGGGCCTACGAGCGGTACTTC,CASSQTSGRAYERYF
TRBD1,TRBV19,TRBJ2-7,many,TGTGCCAGTAGCTTCGGGGACAGAAGGGATAACGAGCAGTACTTC,CASSFGDRRDNEQYF
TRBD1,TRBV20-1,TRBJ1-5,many,TGCAGTGCTACCCGGACAGGGGGCGGTCAGCCCCAGCATTTT,CSATRTGGGQPQHF
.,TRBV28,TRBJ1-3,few,TGTGCCAGCAGTGGGTCGGCTGGAAACACCATATATTTT,CASSGSAGNTIYF
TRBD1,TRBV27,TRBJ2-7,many,TGTGCCAGCAGTCCGCTACAGGGGGACTTCTCCTACGAGCAGTACTTC,CASSPLQGDFSYEQYF
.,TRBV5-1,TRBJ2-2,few,TGCGCCAGCAGCTTGGTACAGACAACCCTAGGGACCGGGGAGCTGTTTTTT,CASSLVQTTLGTGELFF
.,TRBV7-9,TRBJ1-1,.,TGTGCCAGCAGCTTATACACACCTGGGGACACTGAAGCTTTCTTT,CASSLYTPGDTEAFF
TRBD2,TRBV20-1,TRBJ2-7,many,TGCAGTGCTTCCGCGGGAGCTATCTACGAGCAGTACTTC,CSASAGAIYEQYF
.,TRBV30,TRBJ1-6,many,TGTGCCTGGAGTGTAGGGGGACGAAATTCACCCCTCCACTTT,CAWSVGGRNSPLHF
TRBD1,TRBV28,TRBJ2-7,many,TGTGCCAGCAGTTTATTCCCGGGACAGGGTGGCTACGAGCAGTACTTC,CASSLFPGQGGYEQYF
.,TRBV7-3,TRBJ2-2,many,TGTGCCAGCGCGAGTCGGGGTGACGGGGAGCTGTTTTTT,CASASRGDGELFF
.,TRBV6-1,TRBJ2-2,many,TGTGCCAGCAGTGGGGGGAAGGGGACCGGGGAGCTGTTTTTT,CASSGGKGTGELFF
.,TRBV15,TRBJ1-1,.,TGTGCCACCAGCAGTTCCGGGGGGAGGGCTTTCTTT,CATSSSGGRAFF
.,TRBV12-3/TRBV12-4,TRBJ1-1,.,TGTGCCAGCAGTTACACAGGGATGGCTTTCTTT,CASSYTGMAFF
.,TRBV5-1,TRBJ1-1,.,TGCGCCAGCAGCTTGGCCTCAGGACGAAGGAACACTGAAGCTTTCTTT,CASSLASGRRNTEAFF
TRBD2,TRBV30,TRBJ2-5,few,TGTGCCTGGAGTGCCGGGGCTAGCGGGCTACAAGAGACCCAGTACTTC,CAWSAGASGLQETQYF
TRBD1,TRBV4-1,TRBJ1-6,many,TGCGCCAGCAGCCCCCCACCGGGACAGGGTAATTCACCCCTCCACTTT,CASSPPPGQGNSPLHF
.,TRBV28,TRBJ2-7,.,TGTGCCAGCAGCGCTAGAGGCGAGAGCTACGAGCAGTACTTC,CASSARGESYEQYF
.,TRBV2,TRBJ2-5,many,TGTGCCAGCAGTGAAGGTCAGGGAGGAAGAGAGACCCAGTACTTC,CASSEGQGGRETQYF
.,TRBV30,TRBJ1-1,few,TGTGCCTGGACCCCCGGACAATCTGAAGCTTTCTTT,CAWTPGQSEAFF
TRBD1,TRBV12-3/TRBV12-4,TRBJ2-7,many,TGTGCCAGCAGCTCGGACAGGGATCAGCAGTACTTC,CASSSDRDQQYF
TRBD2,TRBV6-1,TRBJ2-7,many,TGTGCCAGCAGTGGTCCGGGACTAGCGGGAGCTTCCTACGAGCAGTACTTC,CASSGPGLAGASYEQYF
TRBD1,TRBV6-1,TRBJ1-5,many,TGTGCCAGCAACGCCCAGACAGGGCGACGTCAGCCCCAGCATTTT,CASNAQTGRRQPQHF
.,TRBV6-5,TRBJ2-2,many,TGTGCCAGCAGTTACCCAGGGGGGCGGGCCGGGGAGCTGTTTTTT,CASSYPGGRAGELFF
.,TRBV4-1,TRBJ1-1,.,TGCGCCAGCAGCCAAGGAGATGCCAGGGGACTTACCGCTGAAGCTTTCTTT,CASSQGDARGLTAEAFF
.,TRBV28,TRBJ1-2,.,TGTGCCAGCAGTTTAGCGGGCCCGATTTATGGCTACACCTTC,CASSLAGPIYGYTF
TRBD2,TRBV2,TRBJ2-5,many,TGTGCCAGCACTCTTACGCGGGGGGGCCGGCAAGAGACCCAGTACTTC,CASTLTRGGRQETQYF
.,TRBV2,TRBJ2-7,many,TGTGCCAGCAGACAGGGTGCCCACGAGCAGTACTTC,CASRQGAHEQYF
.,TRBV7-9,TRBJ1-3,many,TGTGCCAGCAGCTTGGGAAGGAAACTGGGAAACACCATATATTTT,CASSLGRKLGNTIYF
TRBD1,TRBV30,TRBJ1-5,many,TGTGCCTGGGGGACAGGGGCGATTGGTCAGCCCCAGCATTTT,CAWGTGAIGQPQHF
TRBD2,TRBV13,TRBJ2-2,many,TGTGCCAGCAGCTTAAAAGCGGGAGACACCGGGGAGCTGTTTTTT,CASSLKAGDTGELFF
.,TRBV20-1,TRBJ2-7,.,TGCAGTGCCACGACTACCGACACCTACGAGCAGTACTTC,CSATTTDTYEQYF
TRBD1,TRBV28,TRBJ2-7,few,TGTGCCAGCAGTATTGGACAGGACTACGAGCAGTACTTC,CASSIGQDYEQYF
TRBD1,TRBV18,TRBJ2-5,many,TGTGCCAGCTCACCAGTCCCGGACAGGGTAGAGACCCAGTACTTC,CASSPVPDRVETQYF
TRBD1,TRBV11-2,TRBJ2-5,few,TGTGCCAGCAGCAGCGATCCAGGGGGCTGGGAGACCCAGTACTTC,CASSSDPGGWETQYF
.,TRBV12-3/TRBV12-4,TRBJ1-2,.,TGTGCCAGCAGGGACCTAGGGGTAAACTACACCTTC,CASRDLGVNYTF
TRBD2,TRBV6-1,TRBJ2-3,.,TGTGCCAGCAGTGTAATAGCGGGAGGGCCCGGTAGCACAGATACGCAGTATTTT,CASSVIAGGPGSTDTQYF
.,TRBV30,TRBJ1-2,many,TGTGCCTGGAGTCCCGGGGTGGTTCGCTACACCTTC,CAWSPGVVRYTF
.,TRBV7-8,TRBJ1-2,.,TGTGCCAGCAGCGTGGGGGCCGGCTATGGCTACACCTTC,CASSVGAGYGYTF
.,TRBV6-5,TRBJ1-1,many,TGTGCCAGCAGCCGAGCCATGGGGCAGGGGCTGAACACTGAAGCTTTCTTT,CASSRAMGQGLNTEAFF
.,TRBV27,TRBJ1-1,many,TGTGCCAGCAGTTCAGGTTCCGGGGCGAAGACTGAAGCTTTCTTT,CASSSGSGAKTEAFF
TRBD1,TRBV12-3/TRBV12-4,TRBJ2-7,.,TGTGCCAGCGGGACAGGGGGCAGGTACGAGCAGTACTTC,CASGTGGRYEQYF
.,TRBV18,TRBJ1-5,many,TGTGCCAGCTCACCGGTGCGGGATAGCAATCAGCCCCAGCATTTT,CASSPVRDSNQPQHF
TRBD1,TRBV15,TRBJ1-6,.,TGTGCCACCAGCAGAGATCGACAGGGAGGGTCACCCCTCCACTTT,CATSRDRQGGSPLHF
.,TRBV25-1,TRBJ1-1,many,TGTGCCAGCAGTGGCCTCAAGGAAGCTTTCTTT,CASSGLKEAFF
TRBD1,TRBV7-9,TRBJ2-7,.,TGTGCCAGCAGCGACTCGGGACAGAACTACGAGCAGTACTTC,CASSDSGQNYEQYF
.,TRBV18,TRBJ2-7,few,TGTGCCAGCTCCAGAGGGGCCAGTCGAAGCTCCTACGAGCAGTACTTC,CASSRGASRSSYEQYF
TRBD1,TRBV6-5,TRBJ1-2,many,TGTGCCAGCAGTTACTCGGACAGGTTGACCTATGGCTACACCTTC,CASSYSDRLTYGYTF
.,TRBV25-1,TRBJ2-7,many,TGTGCCAGCAGTGAATATCCAATCCGGGGCAGCTCCTACGAGCAGTACTTC,CASSEYPIRGSSYEQYF
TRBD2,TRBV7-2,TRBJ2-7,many,TGTGCCAGCAGCTTAGCTAGCGGGAGGGGTTACGAGCAGTACTTC,CASSLASGRGYEQYF
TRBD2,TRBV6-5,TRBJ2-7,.,TGTGCCAGCGTTCTTATTGTGAGCGGGGGCGAGCAGTACTTC,CASVLIVSGGEQYF
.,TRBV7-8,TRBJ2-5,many,TGTGCCAGCAGCTTAGGGAGGAGGGATCTCGAGACCCAGTACTTC,CASSLGRRDLETQYF
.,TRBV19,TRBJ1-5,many,TGTGCCAGTAGGGCCGGCAGTCTACGGCATTTT,CASRAGSLRHF
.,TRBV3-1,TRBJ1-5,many,TGTGCCAGCAGTCAATCGTCTGGTCTTAGCAATCAGCCCCAGCATTTT,CASSQSSGLSNQPQHF
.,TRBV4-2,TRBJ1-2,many,TGTGCCAGCAGCCAAGGAGGGAGGGAGCGCGGCTACACCTTC,CASSQGGRERGYTF
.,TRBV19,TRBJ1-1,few,TGTGCCAGTAGTTCCGTTTGGGCGGAGAACACTGAAGCTTTCTTT,CASSSVWAENTEAFF